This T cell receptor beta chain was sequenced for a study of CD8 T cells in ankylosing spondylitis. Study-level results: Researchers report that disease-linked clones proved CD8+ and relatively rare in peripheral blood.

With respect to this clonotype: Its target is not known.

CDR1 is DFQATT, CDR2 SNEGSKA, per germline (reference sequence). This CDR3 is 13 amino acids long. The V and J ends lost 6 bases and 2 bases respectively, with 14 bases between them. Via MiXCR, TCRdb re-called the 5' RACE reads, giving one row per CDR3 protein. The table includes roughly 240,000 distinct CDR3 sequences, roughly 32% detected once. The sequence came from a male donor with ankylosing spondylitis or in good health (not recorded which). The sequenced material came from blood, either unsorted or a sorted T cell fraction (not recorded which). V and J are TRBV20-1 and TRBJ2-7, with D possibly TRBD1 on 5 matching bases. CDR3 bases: TGCAGTGCACCTCGGACACCACCCTACGAGCAGTACTTC. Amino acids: CSAPRTPPYEQYF.